This entry is about one T cell receptor (beta chain). This entry is derived from a study of beta chain features in type 1 diabetes. CD4+ naive, central memory, regulatory and stem cell-like memory subsets were isolated by sorting on CD45RO/CCR7/CD25/CD127/CD95/CD27. Sequenced material consisted of expressed TCRB transcripts (all of the isolated RNA was reverse transcribed). Repertoires were generated with immunoSEQ multiplex PCR, while TCRdb's copy carries only in-frame clones and drops some. The sample contains about 210,000 clones, approximately 10% of which appear only once. V was pared by 0 bases and J by 0 bases, with 10 bases between. Germline assignment: CDR1 SGHDT and CDR2 YYEEEE. The CDR3 spans 15 residues.

Sequenced sample: central memory CD4+ T cells from blood. The chain recombines TRBV5-6 with TRBJ2-7, with D unresolved. This clonotype was obtained from a man aged 18 to 35 in good health. The CDR3 reads CASSLGSRISYEQYF. Here the CDR3 DNA reads TGTGCCAGCAGCTTGGGCAGCCGGATCTCCTACGAGCAGTACTTC.